These 11 T cell receptor beta chains were all obtained from the same sample, sequenced in a study of blood T cell repertoires in COVID-19. Sequenced by immunoSEQ multiplex PCR; TCRdb stores in-frame clones only, minus some. The table includes 50,000 or so clones, about 92% detected once. Sequencing input: peripheral blood. The receptors come from a human donor in a cohort sampled during active COVID-19.

The rearrangement joins TRBV6-5 to TRBJ2-7; 10 bases line up with TRBD1. Germline V gene lookup returns CDR1 MNHEY and CDR2 SVGAGI. V was clipped by 8 bases and J by 5 bases; unmatched bases: 6. The CDR3 contains 13 residues. The CDR3 DNA reads as TGTGCCAGCGGGGGACAGGGGTACAACGAGCAGTACTTC. The encoded protein is CASGGQGYNEQYF.

The count of this clone is one. This chain links TRBV18 with TRBJ2-5, with TRBD2 as a possible D gene (5 bases). The V end lost 3 bases, the J end lost 4 bases, and 9 bases lay between the germline ends. Germline V gene lookup returns CDR1 KGHSH and CDR2 LQKENI. CDR3 length: 13 residues. This chain's CDR3 is CASSPSEGETQYF. Written as DNA, the CDR3 is TGTGCCAGCTCACCCTCTGAGGGAGAGACCCAGTACTTC. Supplemented by reference TRBV18 and TRBJ2-5, the full variable domain reads NAGVMQNPRHLVRRRGQEARLRCSPMKGHSHVYWYRQLPEEGLKFMVYLQKENIIDESGMPKERFSAEFPKEGPSILRIQQVVRGDSAAYFCASSPSEGETQYFGPGTRLLVL.

The genes are TRBV10-3 and TRBJ2-2, with D perhaps matching TRBD1 (6 bases). The germline V gene encodes CDR1 ENHRY and CDR2 SYGVKD. The CDR3 is 15 residues long. V lost 3 bases and J lost 8, with 16 bases in between. The CDR3: CAISEETGGMGELFF. The CDR3 nucleotides are TGTGCCATCAGTGAAGAGACAGGTGGGATGGGGGAGCTGTTTTTT.

The genes are TRBV7-9 and TRBJ2-1, with TRBD2 matching over 11 bases. Looked up from germline, CDR1 is SEHNR and CDR2 is FQNEAQ (reference sequence). The trim removed 3 bases at V and 4 bases at J, leaving 8 bases unmatched. The CDR3 consists of 17 residues. The CDR3 DNA reads TGTGCCAGCAGCTTGGGTAGCGGGAGGGAAAGGTACAATGAGCAGTTCTTC. Translation: CASSLGSGRERYNEQFF.

In DNA form, the CDR3 reads TGTGCCAGCTCACCACTATTGACTAGCGGGAGAGTACACGAGCAGTACTTC. Translating gives CASSPLLTSGRVHEQYF. The chain employs TRBV18 and TRBJ2-7; 12 bases map to TRBD2. After removal of 1 base from V and 5 bases from J, the junction contained 9 bases not matched to a gene. Germline values: CDR1 KGHSH, CDR2 LQKENI. CDR3 length: 17 residues.

V and J are TRBV5-1 and TRBJ2-4; 9 nucleotides agree with TRBD1. The junction had 8 bases not matched to a gene; V was cut back by 1 base and J by 0 bases. This CDR3 spans 18 amino acids. The germline CDR1 and CDR2 sequences are SGHRS and YFSETQ. CDR3 protein: CASSLLGQGTLAKNIQYF. CDR3 sequence (DNA): TGCGCCAGCAGCTTGTTGGGACAGGGCACACTAGCCAAAAACATTCAGTACTTC.

This chain links TRBV18 with TRBJ2-7; D gene unclear. This CDR3 spans 14 amino acids. CDR1 and CDR2 (germline): KGHSH, LQKENI. V was trimmed by 6 bases and J by 6 bases, leaving 18 bases between them. The CDR3 region is CASSLTAIVFEQYF. The CDR3, as DNA: TGTGCCAGCTCTCTTACCGCGATAGTTTTCGAGCAGTACTTC.

V gene TRBV7-9 combines with J gene TRBJ2-7; 8 bases line up with TRBD2. Germline CDR1 SEHNR, CDR2 FQNEAQ (reference sequence). CDR3 length: 13 amino acids. Trimming took 1 base from V and 4 from J; bases not matched to a gene: 0. The CDR3 here is CASSLGGGYEQYF. In DNA form, the CDR3 reads TGTGCCAGCAGCTTAGGCGGGGGGTACGAGCAGTACTTC. Full variable domain (remainder filled in from reference TRBV7-9 and TRBJ2-7): DTGVSQNPRHKITKRGQNVTFRCDPISEHNRLYWYRQTLGQGPEFLTYFQNEAQLEKSRLLSDRFSAERPKGSFSTLEIQRTEQGDSAMYLCASSLGGGYEQYFGPGTRLTVT.

The chain joins TRBV27 to TRBJ2-7; 14 bases agree with TRBD2. Unmatched junction bases numbered 9, after V lost 6 bases and J lost 2 bases. The CDR3 is 17 residues long. Germline assignment: CDR1 MNHEY and CDR2 SMNVEV (reference sequence). The CDR3 DNA is TGTGCCAGCAGGCCCGGGACTAGCGGGGGATGGGCCTACGAGCAGTACGTC. The encoded protein is CASRPGTSGGWAYEQYV.

The chain couples TRBV20-1 to TRBJ2-2; 7 bases align to TRBD2. This CDR3 region has 16 residues. J was trimmed by 1 base and V by 3 bases; bases with no gene match: 8. From germline, CDR1 is DFQATT and CDR2 SNEGSKA (reference sequence). The CDR3 region has the DNA TGCAGTGCTAGTCCTTTAGCGGGTGAGAACACCGGGGAGCTGTTTTTT. Translating gives CSASPLAGENTGELFF.

Written as DNA, the CDR3 is TGTGCCAGCAGCTTGAGGGACAGGGGATGGGATAGCAATCAGCCCCAGCATTTT. It yields the protein CASSLRDRGWDSNQPQHF. The chain combines TRBV5-6 with TRBJ1-5, with 10 positions matching TRBD1. In germline, CDR1 is SGHDT, CDR2 YYEEEE. This CDR3 comprises 18 residues. The ends lost 1 base at V and 0 bases at J; junction bases unmatched: 7.